This TCR beta chain was captured by sequencing in a study of blood T cell repertoires in COVID-19. Across the study: Donors in the United States, Italy and Spain gave samples during acute or convalescent COVID-19. T cells, B-cell-depleted T cells, or PBMCs provided the cDNA or gDNA that served as material.

Original methodology: Amplification of reference gene primers was used by the study to estimate nucleated cell counts. Sequenced by immunoSEQ multiplex PCR; TCRdb stores in-frame clones only, minus some. Clone size and the V and J calls come from that table; the DNA yielded D and trimming. The sample gives about 140,000 clones, about 80% of which show up once; over 7% is in the top ten. V was trimmed by 2 bases and J by 6 bases, leaving 11 bases between them. The CDR3 has 15 residues. Germline V lookup: CDR1 MNHNS, CDR2 SASEGT. The source is a human donor in a cohort sampled during active COVID-19. The V gene is TRBV6-1, the J gene TRBJ1-6, with D hard to call. What was sequenced was peripheral blood. CDR3 in amino acids: CASSESNSSNSPLHF. The CDR3 DNA reads TGTGCCAGCAGTGAAAGTAACAGCTCTAATTCACCCCTCCACTTT.